This T cell receptor beta chain comes out of a study of T-cell reconstitution after alpha-beta-depleted transplantation in children. Between the trimmed V and J ends, which lost 0 bases and 0 bases, there was a span of 7 bases. Germline lookup yields CDR1 SGDLS and CDR2 YYNGEE. The length of the CDR3 is 15 residues. A library of TCRbeta sequences, prepared with unique molecular identifiers, was generated. TCRdb passed the PCR reads through MiXCR, listing each CDR3 protein once. Among around 380,000 distinct CDR3 sequences listed, roughly 11% were seen once. The sequence came from a human donor who donated a stem cell graft to a child with acute myeloid leukemia. The material was PBMCs from the stem cell graft donor, obtained from the stem cell graft. The chain employs TRBV9 and TRBJ1-5; TRBD1 is a possible D gene (5 bases). CDR3 nucleotide sequence: TGTGCCAGCAGCGTAGGACAGAATAGCAATCAGCCCCAGCATTTT. The encoded protein is CASSVGQNSNQPQHF.